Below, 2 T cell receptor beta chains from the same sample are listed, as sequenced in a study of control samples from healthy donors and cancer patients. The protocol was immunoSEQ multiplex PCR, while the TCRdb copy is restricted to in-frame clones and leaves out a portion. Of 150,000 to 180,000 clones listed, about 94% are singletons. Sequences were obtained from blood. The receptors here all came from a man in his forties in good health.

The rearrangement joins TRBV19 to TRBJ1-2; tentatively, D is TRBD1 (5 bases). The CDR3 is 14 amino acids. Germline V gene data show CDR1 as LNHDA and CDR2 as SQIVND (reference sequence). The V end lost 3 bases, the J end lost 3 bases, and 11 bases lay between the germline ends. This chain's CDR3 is CASSIGTAHYGYTF. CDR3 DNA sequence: TGTGCCAGTAGTATCGGGACGGCGCACTATGGCTACACCTTC.

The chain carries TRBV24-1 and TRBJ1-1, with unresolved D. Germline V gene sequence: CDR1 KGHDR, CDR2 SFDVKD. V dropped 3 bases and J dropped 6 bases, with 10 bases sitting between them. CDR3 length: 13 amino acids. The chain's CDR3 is CATSDDKLAEAFF. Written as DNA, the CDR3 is TGTGCCACCAGTGATGACAAATTGGCTGAAGCTTTCTTT.